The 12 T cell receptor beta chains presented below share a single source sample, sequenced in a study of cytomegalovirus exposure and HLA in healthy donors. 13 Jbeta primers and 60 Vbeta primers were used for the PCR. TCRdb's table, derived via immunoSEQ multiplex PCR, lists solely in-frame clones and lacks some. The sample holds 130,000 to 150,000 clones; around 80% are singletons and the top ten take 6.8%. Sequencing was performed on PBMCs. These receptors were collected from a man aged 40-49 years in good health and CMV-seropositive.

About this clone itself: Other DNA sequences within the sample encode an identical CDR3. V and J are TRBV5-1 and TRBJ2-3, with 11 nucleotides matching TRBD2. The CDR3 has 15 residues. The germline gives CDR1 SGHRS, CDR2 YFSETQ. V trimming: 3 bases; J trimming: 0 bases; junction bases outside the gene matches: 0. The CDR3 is CASSWTSGSTDTQYF. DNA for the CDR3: TGCGCCAGCAGCTGGACTAGCGGGAGCACAGATACGCAGTATTTT.

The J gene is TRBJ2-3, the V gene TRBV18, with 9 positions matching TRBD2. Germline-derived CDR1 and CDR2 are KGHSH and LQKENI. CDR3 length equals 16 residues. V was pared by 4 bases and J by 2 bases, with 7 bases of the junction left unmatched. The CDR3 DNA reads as TGTGCCAGCTCACTGACGACTAGCGGCTACACAGATACGCAGTATTTT. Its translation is CASSLTTSGYTDTQYF.

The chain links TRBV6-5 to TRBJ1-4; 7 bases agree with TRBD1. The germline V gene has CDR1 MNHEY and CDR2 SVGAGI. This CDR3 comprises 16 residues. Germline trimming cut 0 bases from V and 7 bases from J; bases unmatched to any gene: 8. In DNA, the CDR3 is TGTGCCAGCAGTTACTCGACCGGGACAGTAAGTGAAAAACTGTTTTTT. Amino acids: CASSYSTGTVSEKLFF.

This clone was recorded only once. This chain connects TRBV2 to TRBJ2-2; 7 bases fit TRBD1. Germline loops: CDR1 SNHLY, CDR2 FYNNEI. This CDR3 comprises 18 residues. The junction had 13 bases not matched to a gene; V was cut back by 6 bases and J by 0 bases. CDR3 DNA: TGTGCCAGCAGGCCACTCATTACCGGGACAGCGAACACCGGGGAGCTGTTTTTT. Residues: CASRPLITGTANTGELFF. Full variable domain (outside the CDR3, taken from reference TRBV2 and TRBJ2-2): EPEVTQTPSHQVTQMGQEVILRCVPISNHLYFYWYRQILGQKVEFLVSFYNNEISEKSEIFDDQFSVERPDGSNFTLKIRSTKLEDSAMYFCASRPLITGTANTGELFFGEGSRLTVL.

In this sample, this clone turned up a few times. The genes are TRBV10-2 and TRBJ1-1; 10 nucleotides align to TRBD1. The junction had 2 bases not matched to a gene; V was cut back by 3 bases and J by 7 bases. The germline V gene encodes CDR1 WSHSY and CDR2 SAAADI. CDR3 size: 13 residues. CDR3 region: CASSERDRGEAFF. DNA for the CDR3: TGCGCCAGCAGTGAAAGGGACAGGGGTGAAGCTTTCTTT.

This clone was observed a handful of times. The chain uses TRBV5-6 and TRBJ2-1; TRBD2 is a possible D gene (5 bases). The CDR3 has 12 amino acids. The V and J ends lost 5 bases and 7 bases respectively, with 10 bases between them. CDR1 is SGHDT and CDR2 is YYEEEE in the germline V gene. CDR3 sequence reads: CASRGLTNEQFF. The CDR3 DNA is TGTGCCAGCAGAGGACTCACAAATGAGCAGTTCTTC.

The CDR3 coding sequence is TGCGCCAGCAGCCAAGATTCCTTTGAAGAGCAGTACTTC. This translates into CASSQDSFEEQYF. The gene calls are TRBV4-1 and TRBJ2-5; D remains ambiguous. Trimming took off 0 bases at V and 11 bases at J, with 13 bases between the two ends. The CDR3 length is 13 residues. Germline lookup yields CDR1 MGHRA and CDR2 YSYEKL.

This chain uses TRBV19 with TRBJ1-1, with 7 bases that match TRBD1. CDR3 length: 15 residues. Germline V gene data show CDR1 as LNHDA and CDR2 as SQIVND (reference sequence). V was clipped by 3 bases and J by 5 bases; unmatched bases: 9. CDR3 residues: CASSIFEGASTEAFF. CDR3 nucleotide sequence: TGTGCCAGTAGTATCTTCGAGGGGGCGAGTACTGAAGCTTTCTTT.

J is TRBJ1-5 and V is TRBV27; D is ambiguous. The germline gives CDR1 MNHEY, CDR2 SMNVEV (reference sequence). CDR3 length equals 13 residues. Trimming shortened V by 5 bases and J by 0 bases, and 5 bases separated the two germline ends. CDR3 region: CASSLSSNQPQHF. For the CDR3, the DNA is TGTGCCAGCAGTCTAAGTAGCAATCAGCCCCAGCATTTT.

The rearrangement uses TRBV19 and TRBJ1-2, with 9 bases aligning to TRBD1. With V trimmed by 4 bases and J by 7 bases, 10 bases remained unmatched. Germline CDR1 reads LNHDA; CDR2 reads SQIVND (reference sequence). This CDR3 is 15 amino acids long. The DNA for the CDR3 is TGTGCCAGTAGTAGTCAGCTTGACAGGGGGATTGGCTACACCTTC. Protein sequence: CASSSQLDRGIGYTF.

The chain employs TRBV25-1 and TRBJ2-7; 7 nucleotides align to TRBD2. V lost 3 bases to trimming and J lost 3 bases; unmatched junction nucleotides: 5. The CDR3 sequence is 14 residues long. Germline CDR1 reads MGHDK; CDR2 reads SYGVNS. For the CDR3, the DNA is TGTGCCAGCAGTGAGGGGAGGGTACTCTACGAGCAGTACTTC. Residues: CASSEGRVLYEQYF.

Here the CDR3 reads CSVTSPDTYEQYF. The CDR3, as DNA: TGCAGCGTTACCTCTCCGGACACCTACGAGCAGTACTTC. This chain joins TRBV29-1 and TRBJ2-7; weak D call: TRBD1 (5 bases). This CDR3 contains 13 residues. Germline CDR1 SQVTM, CDR2 ANQGSEA. The ends were cut back, 5 bases at V and 2 bases at J, with 13 bases in the middle.